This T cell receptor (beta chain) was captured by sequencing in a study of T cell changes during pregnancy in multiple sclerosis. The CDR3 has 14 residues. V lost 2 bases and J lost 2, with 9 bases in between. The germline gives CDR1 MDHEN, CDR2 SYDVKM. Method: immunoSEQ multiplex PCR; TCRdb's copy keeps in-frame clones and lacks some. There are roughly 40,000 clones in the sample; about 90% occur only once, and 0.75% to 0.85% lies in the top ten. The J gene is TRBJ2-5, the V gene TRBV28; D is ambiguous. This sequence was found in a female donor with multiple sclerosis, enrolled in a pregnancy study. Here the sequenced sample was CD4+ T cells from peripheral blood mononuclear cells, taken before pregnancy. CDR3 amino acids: CASSLSLTQETQYF. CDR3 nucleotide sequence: TGTGCCAGCAGTTTAAGTCTGACTCAAGAGACCCAGTACTTC. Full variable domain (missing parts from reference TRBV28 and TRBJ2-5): DVKVTQSSRYLVKRTGEKVFLECVQDMDHENMFWYRQDPGLGLRLIYFSYDVKMKEKGDIPEGYSVSREKKERFSLILESASTNQTSMYLCASSLSLTQETQYFGPGTRLLVL.